A single sample gave rise to the 25 T cell receptor beta chains below, sequenced in a study of blood T cell repertoires in COVID-19. The data were produced by immunoSEQ multiplex PCR, yet TCRdb's version contains in-frame clones alone and is incomplete. The profile shows some 270,000 clones, 80% to 90% of them singletons. Sequenced material: PBMCs or T cells enriched from blood (not recorded which). The receptors were sampled from a woman between 25 and 40 years old with acute COVID-19.

The gene calls are TRBV3-1 (or the pseudogene TRBV3-2) and TRBJ2-3, with 12 bases aligning to TRBD2. Germline CDR1 and CDR2: LGHDT and YNNKEL (reference sequence). The ends lost 6 bases at V and 3 bases at J; junction bases unmatched: 13. This CDR3 is built from 18 residues. The CDR3 reads CASSRATLAGGLTDTQYF. For the CDR3, the DNA is TGTGCCAGCAGTCGAGCCACTCTAGCGGGAGGGTTAACAGATACGCAGTATTTT.

The rearrangement uses TRBV10-2 and TRBJ1-5; possibly TRBD1 for D (6 bases). Trimming stripped 8 bases from V and 3 bases from J, with 14 bases between. CDR1 is WSHSY and CDR2 is SAAADI in the germline V gene. The CDR3 length is 14 residues. The CDR3 spells CASHKGVYNQPQHF. The CDR3, as DNA: TGCGCCAGCCATAAGGGGGTCTACAATCAGCCCCAGCATTTT.

CDR3 nucleotide sequence: TGTGCCAGCAGCTCATCCACAGGGGTTTCCGGGGAGCTGTTTTTT. The encoded protein is CASSSSTGVSGELFF. The rearrangement uses TRBV5-4 and TRBJ2-2; 7 positions match TRBD1. The CDR3 is made up of 15 amino acids. V lost 3 bases, J lost 6 bases, and 8 bases stayed unmatched. CDR1 and CDR2 (germline): SGHNT, YYREEE (reference sequence).

The rearrangement joins TRBV11-2 to TRBJ2-1, with D possibly TRBD2 on 6 matching bases. Trimming removed 5 bases from V and 7 bases from J, with 15 bases in between. This CDR3 spans 14 amino acids. Germline values: CDR1 SGHAT, CDR2 FQNNGV. The CDR3 sequence: CASSLSGTVNEQFF. CDR3 nucleotide sequence: TGTGCCAGCAGCCTTTCGGGGACTGTGAATGAGCAGTTCTTC.

The V and J genes are TRBV28 and TRBJ2-7; 11 positions match TRBD1. Looked up from germline, CDR1 is MDHEN and CDR2 is SYDVKM. The CDR3 is 15 amino acids. V lost 4 bases to trimming and J lost 5 bases; unmatched junction nucleotides: 7. CDR3 loop: CASSWGQGGWNEQYF. The CDR3 coding sequence is TGTGCCAGCAGTTGGGGACAGGGGGGCTGGAACGAGCAGTACTTC.

The gene calls are TRBV19 and TRBJ1-6; 8 nucleotides line up with TRBD1. J lost 7 bases, V lost 4 bases, and 3 bases had no gene match. The CDR3 runs 14 residues. Germline V gives CDR1 LNHDA, CDR2 SQIVND (reference sequence). The CDR3 is CASSRGTGNSPLHF. CDR3 bases: TGTGCCAGTAGTAGGGGGACAGGAAATTCACCCCTCCACTTT.

The rearrangement links TRBV6-2 or TRBV6-3 to TRBJ1-2; D gene unclear. In germline, CDR1 is MNHEY, CDR2 SVGEGT. This CDR3 spans 14 amino acids. Deletions cut 4 bases from V and 8 bases from J, with 17 bases between. The CDR3 here is CASSFRTGREGYTF. The CDR3, as DNA: TGTGCCAGCAGTTTTAGGACTGGACGGGAAGGCTACACCTTC.

This clone was picked up one time. The rearrangement joins TRBV15 to TRBJ2-1; the D gene is possibly TRBD1 (5 bases). The V end lost 5 bases, the J end lost 7 bases, and 21 bases lay between the germline ends. This CDR3 is 16 amino acids long. The germline V gene has CDR1 LNHNV and CDR2 YYDKDF (reference sequence). The CDR3 nucleotides read TGTGCCACCAGCCACGACCCAGGGTCGGTGACAAATGAGCAGTTCTTC. Its translation is CATSHDPGSVTNEQFF. Variable domain in full (rest from reference TRBV15 and TRBJ2-1): DAMVIQNPRYQVTQFGKPVTLSCSQTLNHNVMYWYQQKSSQAPKLLFHYYDKDFNNEADTPDNFQSRRPNTSFCFLDIRSPGLGDTAMYLCATSHDPGSVTNEQFFGPGTRLTVL.

The chain joins TRBV7-2 to TRBJ2-3; the match to TRBD1 covers 8 bases. V was pared by 2 bases and J by 6 bases, with 10 bases of the junction left unmatched. Germline V lookup: CDR1 SGHTA, CDR2 FQGNSA. This CDR3 has 16 amino acids. The CDR3 spells CASSLRLDRVSDTQYF. CDR3 nucleotide sequence: TGTGCCAGCAGCTTACGGTTGGACAGGGTATCGGATACGCAGTATTTT. The entire variable domain, with the rest obtained from reference TRBV7-2 and TRBJ2-3, is as follows: GAGVSQSPSNKVTEKGKDVELRCDPISGHTALYWYRQSLGQGLEFLIYFQGNSAPDKSGLPSDRFSAERTGGSVSTLTIQRTQQEDSAVYLCASSLRLDRVSDTQYFGPGTRLTVL.

The rearrangement links TRBV7-9 to TRBJ1-1; D uncertain. The CDR3 runs to 17 residues. CDR1 is SEHNR, CDR2 FQNEAQ, per germline (reference sequence). Trimming shortened V by 3 bases and J by 8 bases, and 25 bases separated the two germline ends. CDR3 protein: CASSFRIQMGSTSEAFF. CDR3 nucleotide sequence: TGTGCCAGCAGCTTTCGTATTCAGATGGGCAGCACCTCGGAAGCTTTCTTT.

This CDR3 is CASSQDGAPNTGELFF. The CDR3 DNA reads TGCGCCAGCAGCCAAGATGGGGCTCCGAACACCGGGGAGCTGTTTTTT. The rearrangement links TRBV4-1 to TRBJ2-2, with TRBD1 as a possible D gene (5 bases). This CDR3 comprises 16 residues. The V gene's germline CDR1 is MGHRA and CDR2 YSYEKL. Trimming removed 0 bases at V and 0 bases at J, with 8 bases between.

The chain links TRBV27 to TRBJ1-2; 8 bases are a match to TRBD1. Germline V gene sequence: CDR1 MNHEY, CDR2 SMNVEV (reference sequence). V was pared by 8 bases and J by 2 bases, with 13 bases of the junction left unmatched. The CDR3 runs to 16 residues. The chain's CDR3 is CASSPRAGGRNYGYTF. The DNA of the CDR3 is TGTGCCAGCTCCCCCCGGGCAGGGGGCAGAAACTATGGCTACACCTTC.

The genes are TRBV7-9 and TRBJ2-2, with D possibly matching TRBD2 (6 bases). There are 12 residues in the CDR3. Germline V lookup: CDR1 SEHNR, CDR2 FQNEAQ (reference sequence). With 5 bases removed from V and 7 bases from J, the gap between germline ends came to 8 bases. The DNA for the CDR3 is TGTGCCAGCAGCCCGGAGGGCGGGGAGCTGTTTTTT. This codes for CASSPEGGELFF. Filled out from reference TRBV7-9 and TRBJ2-2, the complete variable domain reads DTGVSQNPRHKITKRGQNVTFRCDPISEHNRLYWYRQTLGQGPEFLTYFQNEAQLEKSRLLSDRFSAERPKGSFSTLEIQRTEQGDSAMYLCASSPEGGELFFGEGSRLTVL.

The chain is built from TRBV13 and TRBJ1-2; the D gene is possibly TRBD1 (5 bases). V gave up 1 base and J gave up 4 bases, with 10 bases separating them. CDR3 length: 14 residues. The germline V gene has CDR1 PRHDT and CDR2 FYEKMQ (reference sequence). The CDR3 loop is CASSLEGVGYGYTF. CDR3 DNA sequence: TGTGCCAGCAGCTTAGAAGGGGTGGGCTATGGCTACACCTTC.

The chain has TRBV11-2 and TRBJ1-5; D might be TRBD1 (5 bases). Germline CDR1 reads SGHAT; CDR2 reads FQNNGV. The germline V and J ends were trimmed by 5 bases and 4 bases, with 9 bases remaining between them. The length of the CDR3 is 13 residues. CDR3 sequence reads: CASSQGANQPQHF. In DNA, the CDR3 is TGTGCCAGCAGCCAAGGGGCAAATCAGCCCCAGCATTTT.

The rearrangement joins TRBV7-2 to TRBJ2-7; possibly TRBD1 for D (6 bases). The CDR3 sequence is 15 residues long. Germline V lookup: CDR1 SGHTA, CDR2 FQGNSA. V was trimmed by 1 base and J by 3 bases, leaving 13 bases between them. This chain's CDR3 is CASSLDRASHYEQYF. In DNA, the CDR3 is TGTGCCAGCAGCTTAGACAGGGCATCCCACTACGAGCAGTACTTC.

The rearrangement uses TRBV5-1 and TRBJ1-2; 7 nucleotides align to TRBD1. Germline trimming cut 6 bases from V and 8 bases from J; bases unmatched to any gene: 10. The CDR3 totals 13 residues. Germline V gene sequence: CDR1 SGHRS, CDR2 YFSETQ. Here the CDR3 DNA reads TGCGCCAGCACCAAACGACAGGGTGAGGGCTACACCTTC. Protein: CASTKRQGEGYTF.

The V gene is TRBV4-1, the J gene TRBJ2-5, with a possible D match to TRBD1 (6 bases). Germline V CDR1 and CDR2: MGHRA, YSYEKL. V was shortened by 4 bases and J by 5 bases, with 14 bases between the two germline ends. This CDR3 spans 14 amino acids. In DNA, the CDR3 is TGCGCCAGCAGCCTGCCGGCAGGGGATGAGACCCAGTACTTC. Protein product: CASSLPAGDETQYF.

The chain uses TRBV28 and TRBJ1-1, with 10 bases identical to TRBD1. With V trimmed by 6 bases and J by 4 bases, 8 bases remained unmatched. The CDR3 covers 15 residues. Looked up from germline, CDR1 is MDHEN and CDR2 is SYDVKM. The CDR3 region is CASSRGQGVFTEAFF. CDR3 coding DNA: TGTGCCAGCAGCCGCGGACAGGGGGTATTCACTGAAGCTTTCTTT.

This chain connects TRBV29-1 to TRBJ2-1, with 7 nucleotides matching TRBD2. CDR1 SQVTM and CDR2 ANQGSEA come from the germline V gene. The CDR3 consists of 15 residues. V trimming: 7 bases; J trimming: 0 bases; junction bases outside the gene matches: 9. The CDR3 region is CSAVTSASSYNEQFF. DNA for the CDR3: TGCAGCGCCGTAACTAGCGCCAGCTCCTACAATGAGCAGTTCTTC.

The chain employs TRBV5-1 and TRBJ2-1; 8 bases match TRBD2. Germline V CDR1 and CDR2: SGHRS, YFSETQ. V was clipped by 3 bases and J by 8 bases; unmatched bases: 7. The CDR3 is 14 amino acids. CDR3 loop: CASSSGLAPDEQFF. The CDR3 nucleotides are TGCGCCAGCAGCTCCGGACTAGCCCCCGATGAGCAGTTCTTC.

The chain combines TRBV6-1 with TRBJ2-5; D not certain. Germline CDR1 MNHNS, CDR2 SASEGT. Trimming shortened V by 0 bases and J by 5 bases, and 4 bases separated the two germline ends. The CDR3 consists of 12 residues. CDR3 coding DNA: TGTGCCAGCAGTGAAGCCTCGGAGACCCAGTACTTC. Residues: CASSEASETQYF.

The chain couples TRBV10-1 to TRBJ1-1, with TRBD1 matching 7 bases. CDR3 length equals 14 residues. Trimming took 3 bases from V and 5 from J; bases not matched to a gene: 6. In germline, CDR1 is WNHNN, CDR2 SYGVQD (reference sequence). The CDR3 DNA reads as TGCGCCAGCAGTGAAGCACAGGGGAGGACTGAAGCTTTCTTT. Its translation: CASSEAQGRTEAFF.

The V and J genes are TRBV4-3 and TRBJ1-3; 11 bases agree with TRBD1. The V gene's germline CDR1 is LGHNA and CDR2 YSLEER. The CDR3 sequence is 21 residues long. The junction had 16 bases not matched to a gene; V was cut back by 3 bases and J by 0 bases. This CDR3 is CASSQIPRTGGSVHSGNTIYF. CDR3 coding DNA: TGCGCCAGCAGCCAGATCCCCCGGACAGGGGGCTCTGTTCACTCTGGAAACACCATATATTTT.

The chain couples TRBV7-2 to TRBJ2-7; 7 bases match TRBD2. The CDR3 totals 14 residues. J was trimmed by 2 bases and V by 3 bases; bases with no gene match: 4. Germline V gene data show CDR1 as SGHTA and CDR2 as FQGNSA. This chain's CDR3 is CASSFSGYTYEQYF. The CDR3 DNA is TGTGCCAGCAGCTTTAGCGGGTACACCTACGAGCAGTACTTC.